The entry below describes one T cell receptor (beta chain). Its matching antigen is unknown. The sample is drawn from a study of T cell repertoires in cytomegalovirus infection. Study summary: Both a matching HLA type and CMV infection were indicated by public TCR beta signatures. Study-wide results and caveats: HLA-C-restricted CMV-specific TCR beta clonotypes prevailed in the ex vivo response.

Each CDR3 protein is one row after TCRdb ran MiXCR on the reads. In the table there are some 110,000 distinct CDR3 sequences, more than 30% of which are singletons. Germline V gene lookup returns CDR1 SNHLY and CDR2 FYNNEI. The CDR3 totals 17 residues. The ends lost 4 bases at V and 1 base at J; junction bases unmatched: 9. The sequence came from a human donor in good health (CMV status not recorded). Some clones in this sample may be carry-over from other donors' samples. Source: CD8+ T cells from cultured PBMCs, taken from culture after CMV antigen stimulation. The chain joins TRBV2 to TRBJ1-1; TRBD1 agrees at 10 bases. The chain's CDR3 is CASSGGQGRVRNTEAFF. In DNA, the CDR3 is TGTGCCAGCAGTGGGGGACAGGGGAGAGTTCGGAACACTGAAGCTTTCTTT.